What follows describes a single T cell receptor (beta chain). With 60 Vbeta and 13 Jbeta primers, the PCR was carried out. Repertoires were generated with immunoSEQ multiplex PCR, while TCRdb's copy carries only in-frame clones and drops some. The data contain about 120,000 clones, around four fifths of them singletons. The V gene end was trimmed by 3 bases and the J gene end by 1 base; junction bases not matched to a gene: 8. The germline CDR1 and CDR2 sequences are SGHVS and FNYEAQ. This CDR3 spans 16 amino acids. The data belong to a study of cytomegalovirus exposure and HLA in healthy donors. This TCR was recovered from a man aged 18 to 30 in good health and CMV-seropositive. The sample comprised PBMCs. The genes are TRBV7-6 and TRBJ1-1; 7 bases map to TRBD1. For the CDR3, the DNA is TGTGCCAGCAGCTTTTTTCGACAGGGTCCGAACACTGAAGCTTTCTTT. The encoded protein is CASSFFRQGPNTEAFF.